The clone carrying this TCR beta chain has just one count. The data originate from a study of blood T cell repertoires in COVID-19. Sequencing was performed with immunoSEQ multiplex PCR; in TCRdb, only in-frame clones are kept and a portion is missing. The table lists roughly 200,000 clones, just under 90% of them singletons. Per the germline V gene, CDR1 is SQVTM and CDR2 is ANQGSEA. V lost 0 bases, J lost 4 bases, and 4 bases lay in between. CDR3 size: 12 residues. The rearrangement joins TRBV29-1 to TRBJ1-3; D gene unclear. The sequence derives from a man aged 30 to 39 who had recovered from COVID-19. Material: PBMCs or T cells enriched from blood (not recorded which). The CDR3 nucleotides read TGCAGCGTTGAAGACCCAGGAAACACCATATATTTT. Protein product: CSVEDPGNTIYF.